The clone carrying this T cell receptor beta chain was counted only a few times. Its specificity is unknown. This entry comes from a study of shared clonotypes between healthy human individuals. Study-level points and caveats: Clonotype sharing among donors was expected to depend on sequencing depth.

CDR1 and CDR2 from the germline V gene are SEHNR and FQNEAQ (reference sequence). The V end lost 5 bases, the J end lost 8 bases, and 18 bases lay between the germline ends. The CDR3 contains 14 residues. The assay was immunoSEQ multiplex PCR, and TCRdb's table has in-frame clones only and misses some. The top ten hold 1.4% to 1.5% of the sample, which has some 1 million clones, about 75% seen once. Naive CD4+ cells were CD45RA-selected; the remaining cells were memory. This chain joins TRBV7-9 and TRBJ1-2; D gene unclear. The clonotype originates from a man younger than 35 in good health. The sequenced sample consisted of memory CD4+ T cells sorted from blood. Subset denoted: CD45RA-negative fraction. The CDR3 DNA reads as TGTGCCAGCAGCCCTCCGGGTCAAGCCAGGGGCTACACCTTC. This gives the protein CASSPPGQARGYTF.